The T cell receptor beta chain described here comes from a study of cytomegalovirus exposure and HLA in healthy donors. Turning to the study itself: An early release of data contained tens of millions of unique TCRs, which came from HLA-typed donors.

To note about this clone: The antigen remains unidentified.

Whole-study findings and limits: In presence/absence analyses, roughly uniform sequencing depth across donors was assumed.

This CDR3 region has 15 residues. Trimming cost V 1 base and J 0 bases, with 7 bases left between them. Germline CDR1 and CDR2: MGHRA and YSYEKL. PCR primers comprised 60 Vbeta and 13 Jbeta primers. The repertoire was sequenced with immunoSEQ multiplex PCR; TCRdb's copy has only in-frame clones and lacks some. The clone table shows under 150,000 clones, with the ten largest holding approximately 1.5%. The chain links TRBV4-1 to TRBJ1-3; no definite D call. The origin of this receptor is a woman in her 40s in good health and CMV-seronegative. What was sequenced was PBMCs. The CDR3 region is CASSQGLSSGNTIYF. The DNA of the CDR3 is TGCGCCAGCAGCCAAGGGCTCAGCTCTGGAAACACCATATATTTT.